This TCR beta chain was retrieved from a study of CD8+ T cells in alopecia areata. Study details: Treatment comprised oral tofacitinib, 5 to 10 mg twice daily, in treated patients. Patients took tofacitinib for 6 to 18 months, followed by 6 drug-free months.

The table lists this clone with a few counts. Trimming cost V 8 bases and J 4 bases; bases outside gene matches: 8. CDR1 and CDR2 from the germline V gene are MNHEY and SVGAGI. This CDR3 comprises 14 residues. RNA extraction was followed by reverse transcription into cDNA, which acted as the sequencing template. The table came from immunoSEQ multiplex PCR; TCRdb's copy has only in-frame clones and leaves some out. The profile shows some 180,000 clones, about 47% of them singletons. The treatment here: oral pan-JAK inhibitor, 5-10 mg twice daily. Both CD4+ and CD8+ T cells were separated by sorting PBMCs.

This sample comprised CD8+ T cells sorted from blood, obtained at week 52, from a patient treated with tofacitinib. The origin of this receptor is a human donor with alopecia areata. The gene calls are TRBV6-5 and TRBJ1-1; 9 nucleotides agree with TRBD1. The CDR3: CASGQGQGVTEAFF. Written as DNA, the CDR3 is TGTGCCAGCGGCCAGGGACAGGGTGTCACTGAAGCTTTCTTT.